This record concerns one T cell receptor (beta chain) sequence. The antigen is unknown. These data are taken from a study of shared clonotypes between healthy human individuals. General observations from the study: It was observed that approximately 5% of naive CD4 clonotypes were shared across a few donors.

Selected positively for CCR7 and CD45RO-negative, naive CD8 cells excluded terminally differentiated effector memory CD45RA+ cells. The method was immunoSEQ multiplex PCR; TCRdb's version includes in-frame clones alone and lacks a portion of them. The sample yields more than 2 million clones, 85% to 95% seen once. From germline, CDR1 is WSHSY and CDR2 SAAADI. The length of the CDR3 is 18 residues. V shed 3 bases and J 5 bases; nucleotides not matched to a gene: 14. The TCR was taken from a man aged 18-30 years in good health. The V gene is TRBV10-2, the J gene TRBJ2-5; TRBD2 agrees at 11 bases. The sample taken for sequencing was naive CD8+ T cells sorted from blood. DNA of the CDR3: TGCGCCAGCAGTGACTACTATAGCGGGAGGGCCTTAGACGAGACCCAGTACTTC. Protein product: CASSDYYSGRALDETQYF.